Each of the 18 T cell receptor beta chains below was sequenced from the same sample in a study of human thymus T cells. Using immunoSEQ multiplex PCR, the repertoire was profiled, and TCRdb retains in-frame clones only, with some absent. The data hold fewer than 90,000 clones, with about 96% observed a single time. Resections that were taken during corrective heart surgery supplied the thymus tissue. Sequencing used thymus tissue. Receptors were obtained from a boy under three years old with a congenital heart defect but otherwise immunologically healthy.

The chain links TRBV19 to TRBJ2-1; D may be TRBD1 (6 bases). Trimming removed 3 bases at V and 7 bases at J, with 10 bases between. The CDR3 contains 13 residues. Germline V gene data show CDR1 as LNHDA and CDR2 as SQIVND (reference sequence). The CDR3 reads CASSIPTGNEQFF. Written as DNA, the CDR3 is TGTGCCAGTAGTATCCCTACAGGGAATGAGCAGTTCTTC.

The chain employs TRBV10-3 and TRBJ1-2, with D unresolved. Germline CDR1 ENHRY, CDR2 SYGVKD. This CDR3 comprises 18 residues. V was trimmed by 6 bases and J by 0 bases, leaving 23 bases between them. CDR3 sequence: CAIRTNDRELNPNYGYTF. CDR3 nucleotides: TGTGCCATCAGGACGAACGACCGGGAGCTGAATCCTAACTATGGCTACACCTTC.

A single count supports this clone. This chain joins TRBV19 and TRBJ1-3; 9 nucleotides align to TRBD1. Germline values: CDR1 LNHDA, CDR2 SQIVND (reference sequence). CDR3 length: 17 residues. V lost 3 bases to trimming and J lost 4 bases; unmatched junction nucleotides: 10. This chain's CDR3 is CASSILVQGAKGNTIYF. In DNA form, the CDR3 reads TGTGCCAGTAGTATCTTGGTACAGGGGGCGAAAGGAAACACCATATATTTT.

The chain recombines TRBV23-1 with TRBJ2-7, with D perhaps matching TRBD1 (6 bases). TRBV23-1 is recorded as an ORF, its role being uncertain. This CDR3 region has 13 residues. V was pared by 6 bases and J by 0 bases, with 9 bases between. This CDR3 is CASSPDSSYEQYF. The CDR3 DNA reads TGCGCCAGCAGCCCGGACAGCTCCTACGAGCAGTACTTC.

The chain recombines TRBV28 with TRBJ1-5; D might be TRBD1 (5 bases). The CDR3 is 16 amino acids. The V gene lost 6 bases and the J gene lost 0 bases, with 15 bases spanning the gap. The germline V gene has CDR1 MDHEN and CDR2 SYDVKM. The CDR3 DNA reads TGTGCCAGCAGCCCGATGGGGCCTGTTAGCAATCAGCCCCAGCATTTT. Amino acids: CASSPMGPVSNQPQHF.

The chain is built from TRBV19 and TRBJ2-1; perhaps TRBD1 as D (6 bases). Trimming removed 3 bases at V and 8 bases at J, with 14 bases between. Germline V gene sequence: CDR1 LNHDA, CDR2 SQIVND (reference sequence). The CDR3 spans 14 residues. CDR3 DNA sequence: TGTGCCAGTAGTATTGTCGGCAGGGGACATGAGCAGTTCTTC. Protein product: CASSIVGRGHEQFF. Complete variable domain (other parts from reference TRBV19 and TRBJ2-1): DGGITQSPKYLFRKEGQNVTLSCEQNLNHDAMYWYRQDPGQGLRLIYYSQIVNDFQKGDIAEGYSVSREKKESFPLTVTSAQKNPTAFYLCASSIVGRGHEQFFGPGTRLTVL.

This chain connects TRBV30 to TRBJ2-7, with D perhaps matching TRBD1 (6 bases). The CDR3 has 15 residues. V lost 0 bases to trimming and J lost 1 base, with 13 bases between them. Germline V gene lookup returns CDR1 GTSNPN and CDR2 SVGIG (reference sequence). In DNA form, the CDR3 reads TGTGCCTGGAGTGTACTCGGCAGGGGATCCTACGAGCAGTACTTC. Amino acids: CAWSVLGRGSYEQYF.

The CDR3 spells CASSHWVEGRTSNTEAFF. CDR3 sequence (DNA): TGCGCCAGCAGCCACTGGGTAGAGGGACGTACTTCGAACACTGAAGCTTTCTTT. The V gene is TRBV4-3, the J gene TRBJ1-1; possibly TRBD1 for D (5 bases). The germline CDR1 and CDR2 sequences are LGHNA and YSLEER. The length of the CDR3 is 18 residues. Trimming stripped 3 bases from V and 1 base from J, with 21 bases between.

The V gene is TRBV5-4, the J gene TRBJ2-7; possibly TRBD2 for D (6 bases). This CDR3 region has 20 residues. Germline-derived CDR1 and CDR2 are SGHNT and YYREEE (reference sequence). Trimming pared 1 base from V and 0 bases from J, leaving 26 bases between. CDR3 sequence (DNA): TGTGCCAGCAGCTTGTCTCGTAGGGACTCACAACATGGGGGCTCCTACGAGCAGTACTTC. This encodes CASSLSRRDSQHGGSYEQYF.

This rearrangement joins TRBV27 to TRBJ2-2; a possible D gene is TRBD1 (5 bases). The germline CDR1 and CDR2 sequences are MNHEY and SMNVEV (reference sequence). V lost 4 bases, J lost 5 bases, and 14 bases lay in between. The CDR3 runs to 15 residues. CDR3 protein: CASSSTPRGTGELFF. CDR3 sequence (DNA): TGTGCCAGCAGTTCTACCCCTAGGGGTACCGGGGAGCTGTTTTTT.

CDR3 in amino acids: CASPGKDRNTEAFF. CDR3 DNA sequence: TGTGCCAGCCCCGGGAAGGACAGGAACACTGAAGCTTTCTTT. The chain is built from TRBV11-2 and TRBJ1-1; the D gene is possibly TRBD1 (6 bases). The CDR3 has 14 residues. V was cut by 8 bases and J by 1 base, with 14 bases left in between. Germline CDR1 is SGHAT and CDR2 is FQNNGV.

The chain recombines TRBV7-9 with TRBJ2-5, with TRBD1 matching over 12 bases. The CDR3 is made up of 16 amino acids. CDR1 SEHNR and CDR2 FQNEAQ come from the germline V gene (reference sequence). With 0 bases clipped from V and 4 bases from J, the junction kept 3 bases outside the gene matches. The CDR3 DNA sequence: TGTGCCAGCAGCTTAGCGGGGACAGGGGGCGCAGAGACCCAGTACTTC. Protein product: CASSLAGTGGAETQYF.

The CDR3 protein is CASSHLMNTEAFF. The DNA for the CDR3 is TGTGCCAGCAGCCATCTCATGAACACTGAAGCTTTCTTT. J is TRBJ1-1 and V is TRBV11-2; D is ambiguous. The CDR3 totals 13 residues. V was trimmed by 5 bases and J by 0 bases, leaving 7 bases between them. Germline V lookup: CDR1 SGHAT, CDR2 FQNNGV.

This clone was seen once. The rearrangement links TRBV25-1 to TRBJ2-2; D unclear. The CDR3 totals 14 residues. CDR1 MGHDK and CDR2 SYGVNS come from the germline V gene. Between the trimmed V and J ends, which lost 5 bases and 1 base, there was a span of 8 bases. DNA for the CDR3: TGTGCCAGCAGTACGACAAGGAACACCGGGGAGCTGTTTTTT. Translation: CASSTTRNTGELFF.

This clone appeared a single time. The chain recombines TRBV11-2 with TRBJ2-7, with D perhaps matching TRBD1 (6 bases). Germline CDR1 SGHAT, CDR2 FQNNGV. Trimming took 5 bases from V and 7 from J, leaving 18 bases between them. This CDR3 is 14 amino acids long. CDR3 region: CASSAGPGVMEQYF. CDR3 nucleotides: TGTGCCAGCAGCGCGGGCCCAGGGGTTATGGAGCAGTACTTC. Based on the CDR3 plus reference TRBV11-2 and TRBJ2-7, the full variable domain is EAGVAQSPRYKIIEKRQSVAFWCNPISGHATLYWYQQILGQGPKLLIQFQNNGVVDDSQLPKDRFSAERLKGVDSTLKIQPAKLEDSAVYLCASSAGPGVMEQYFGPGTRLTVT.

The chain links TRBV11-2 to TRBJ2-2; D gene ambiguous. V was shortened by 5 bases and J by 6 bases, with 22 bases between the two germline ends. The CDR3 sequence is 17 residues long. Germline V CDR1 and CDR2: SGHAT, FQNNGV. The CDR3 sequence: CASSDSPVNSGAGELFF. As DNA, the CDR3 is TGTGCCAGCAGCGATTCCCCCGTTAATTCTGGCGCCGGGGAGCTGTTTTTT.

This chain uses TRBV5-1 with TRBJ2-7; D is undetermined. The CDR3 contains 21 residues. Trimming took 4 bases from V and 2 from J, leaving 34 bases between them. Germline CDR1 is SGHRS and CDR2 is YFSETQ. As DNA, the CDR3 is TGCGCCAGCAGCGGAACGGGTTATTTTTGGTCGAAAGGGCAGGTTACCTACGAGCAGTACTTC. Translated: CASSGTGYFWSKGQVTYEQYF.

The chain recombines TRBV11-3 with TRBJ1-4; D possibly corresponds to TRBD1 (6 bases). This CDR3 is 16 amino acids long. CDR1 and CDR2 (germline): SGHNT, YENEEA. The V end was cut by 5 bases, the J end by 7 bases, with 20 bases between. Written as DNA, the CDR3 is TGTGCCAGCAGCGCCCGAACCCAGGGGAGGAGTGAAAAACTGTTTTTT. It translates to CASSARTQGRSEKLFF.